This TCR beta chain was captured by sequencing in a study of CD8 T cells in ankylosing spondylitis. Each CDR3 protein is one row after TCRdb ran MiXCR on the 5' RACE reads. The table shows roughly 230,000 distinct CDR3 sequences, with 7.5% to 9.5% occurring only once. The study, taken as a whole, reports: Disease-linked clones were found to be CD8+ and relatively rare in peripheral blood.

This clonotype was observed at least ten times. No antigen is known for it. Germline loops: CDR1 SEHNR, CDR2 FQNEAQ (reference sequence). This CDR3 is built from 12 residues. Trimming left V 7 bases short and J 7 bases short, with 13 bases between. The chain combines TRBV7-9 with TRBJ1-1; D call uncertain. The TCR was taken from a female donor with ankylosing spondylitis or in good health (not recorded which). Sequencing was carried out using blood, either unsorted or a sorted T cell fraction (not recorded which). CDR3 protein: CASTLRGIEAFF. In DNA form, the CDR3 reads TGTGCCAGCACCCTAAGAGGGATTGAAGCTTTCTTT.